One and the same sample provided the 6 T cell receptor beta chains below, sequenced in a study of T-cell reconstitution after alpha-beta-depleted transplantation in children. Unique molecular identifiers were incorporated when the TCRbeta library was constructed. TCRdb processed the PCR reads anew with MiXCR; each CDR3 protein has one entry. The table includes about 830,000 distinct CDR3 sequences, less than 20% detected once. Sample: PBMCs, mostly from graft donor cells, taken 360 days after TCRalphabeta/CD19-depleted stem cell transplant. The receptors were gathered from a male patient younger than 18 who had a stem cell transplant for acute lymphoblastic leukemia, so the T cells may come from the graft donor.

This chain joins TRBV7-6 and TRBJ2-3; tentative D call: TRBD2 (5 bases). The CDR3 loop spans 16 amino acids. V lost 2 bases to trimming and J lost 1 base, with 13 bases between them. Germline V gene lookup returns CDR1 SGHVS and CDR2 FNYEAQ. CDR3 DNA sequence: TGTGCCAGCAGCTTATTTGAGGGCCGTGGCACAGATACGCAGTATTTT. This sequence encodes CASSLFEGRGTDTQYF.

This clonotype has more than one count but fewer than ten. The V gene is TRBV7-9, the J gene TRBJ1-4, with TRBD1 identical over 9 bases. Trimming cost V 0 bases and J 6 bases; bases outside gene matches: 8. CDR1 and CDR2 (germline): SEHNR, FQNEAQ (reference sequence). This CDR3 has 17 residues. CDR3 sequence: CASSLARGGTGYEKLFF. The CDR3 DNA follows: TGTGCCAGCAGCTTAGCGAGAGGAGGGACAGGGTATGAAAAACTGTTTTTT.

This clonotype was detected a few times. The CDR3 loop reads CASSPDPWASADTQYF. The CDR3 region has the DNA TGCGCCAGCAGCCCTGACCCTTGGGCTAGCGCAGATACGCAGTATTTT. J is TRBJ2-3 and V is TRBV4-1; possibly TRBD2 for D (6 bases). Germline CDR1 MGHRA, CDR2 YSYEKL. The V end lost 4 bases, the J end lost 4 bases, and 18 bases lay between the germline ends. CDR3 size: 16 residues.

The chain links TRBV5-1 to TRBJ2-1, with 9 positions matching TRBD2. CDR1 is SGHRS and CDR2 is YFSETQ in the germline V gene. There are 14 residues in the CDR3. Trimming took 4 bases from V and 7 from J; bases not matched to a gene: 6. The CDR3 is CASSGGRAPNEQFF. CDR3 bases: TGCGCCAGCAGCGGCGGGAGGGCCCCTAATGAGCAGTTCTTC.

This clonotype occurred a few times. The V call is TRBV13, the J call TRBJ2-2; D unclear. The germline V and J ends were trimmed by 0 bases and 3 bases, with 11 bases remaining between them. Per germline, CDR1 PRHDT and CDR2 FYEKMQ (reference sequence). CDR3 length: 16 amino acids. The CDR3 DNA is TGTGCCAGCAGCTTAGGATTCCTAGAAGACACCGGGGAGCTGTTTTTT. Protein sequence: CASSLGFLEDTGELFF.

This clonotype was counted ten times or more. One end of the junction varies from germline; a read error may be responsible. The V call is TRBV5-1, the J call TRBJ2-1; D possibly corresponds to TRBD1 (5 bases). Germline CDR1 and CDR2: SGHRS and YFSETQ. CDR3 size: 11 residues. The CDR3 DNA follows: TGTGCCAGCAGGGACTACAATGAGCAGTTCTTC. Translated: CASRDYNEQFF.